The 18 T cell receptor beta chains given below trace back to one sample, sequenced in a study of shared clonotypes between healthy human individuals (dated by TCRdb to 2020 to 2021). Libraries were made using the immunoSEQ multiplex PCR assay. Drawn from immuneACCESS, this table holds only the in-frame rearrangements with V and J called that TCRdb kept. Clones are partly lost; checked studies trace under half to an unresolved V gene and leave the rest unexplained. The sample table holds about 820,000 clones, of which more than 85% were seen once. 24% of the sample is taken by the ten largest. For the CD8 naive samples, CD45RO-negative cells were positively selected for CCR7, yielding a CD45RA+CCR7+ population from which TemRA cells were excluded. Material: naive CD8+ T cells sorted from blood. The sample's cell subset or site label is to be understood as: CD45RA+CCR7+. Every receptor here comes from a man younger than 40 in good health.

The chain couples TRBV27 to TRBJ2-5, with 8 bases aligning to TRBD2. V was pared by 5 bases and J by 5 bases, with 13 bases of the junction left unmatched. The CDR3 runs to 16 residues. CDR1 MNHEY and CDR2 SMNVEV come from the germline V gene (reference sequence). CDR3: CASSPSPGGAWETQYF. The CDR3 nucleotides are TGTGCCAGCAGTCCGAGCCCCGGGGGGGCGTGGGAGACCCAGTACTTC.

In DNA, the CDR3 is TGCGCCAGCAGTGGAGGGGACAGCACTTACACAGATACGCAGTATTTT. As protein: CASSGGDSTYTDTQYF. The genes are TRBV10-1 and TRBJ2-3, with 7 bases fitting TRBD1. From germline, CDR1 is WNHNN and CDR2 SYGVQD (reference sequence). The trim removed 4 bases at V and 2 bases at J, leaving 9 bases unmatched. This CDR3 spans 16 amino acids.

This clone was found once. The chain uses TRBV7-2 and TRBJ2-7; 11 positions agree with TRBD1. Per germline, CDR1 SGHTA and CDR2 FQGNSA. This CDR3 is built from 17 residues. V lost 2 bases to trimming and J lost 4 bases; unmatched junction nucleotides: 10. The CDR3 here is CASSLPRDRGLTYEQYF. The DNA of the CDR3 is TGTGCCAGCAGCTTACCACGGGACAGGGGGTTGACTTACGAGCAGTACTTC.

The chain couples TRBV2 to TRBJ1-1; a possible D gene is TRBD1 (5 bases). CDR3 size: 12 residues. CDR1 is SNHLY and CDR2 is FYNNEI in the germline V gene. V lost 7 bases to trimming and J lost 5 bases, with 11 bases between them. CDR3 in amino acids: CASTRGRTEAFF. The CDR3 DNA reads TGTGCCAGCACTAGGGGCAGGACTGAAGCTTTCTTT.

The chain links TRBV7-9 to TRBJ2-5, with a weak D call TRBD2 (6 bases). The germline V and J ends were trimmed by 8 bases and 4 bases, with 23 bases remaining between them. The CDR3 is 16 amino acids. Germline loops: CDR1 SEHNR, CDR2 FQNEAQ (reference sequence). CDR3 DNA: TGTGCCAGCGGCGGGGCCTCCCAAGACCCCTCAGAGACCCAGTACTTC. Its translation: CASGGASQDPSETQYF.

This clone was recorded only once. The chain has TRBV6-5 and TRBJ2-1, with 8 bases fitting TRBD1. The CDR3 is 15 residues long. Losses at the gene ends were 4 bases for V and 5 bases for J; bases not matched to a gene: 7. The germline V gene has CDR1 MNHEY and CDR2 SVGAGI. The CDR3 DNA reads TGTGCCAGCAGTTGGGGGCAGGGGGCCCACAATGAGCAGTTCTTC. This gives the protein CASSWGQGAHNEQFF.

A few counts support this clone. The gene calls are TRBV10-2 and TRBJ1-2, with a tentative D call TRBD1 (5 bases). CDR1 is WSHSY, CDR2 SAAADI, per germline. The CDR3 has 12 amino acids. V lost 8 bases and J lost 6, with 13 bases in between. The CDR3 sequence: CASLQGTNGYTF. The CDR3 region has the DNA TGCGCCAGCCTTCAGGGAACTAATGGCTACACCTTC.

This chain joins TRBV30 and TRBJ2-7, with D perhaps assigned TRBD1 or TRBD2 (5 bases each). The germline V gene encodes CDR1 GTSNPN and CDR2 SVGIG (reference sequence). Trimming pared 2 bases from V and 2 bases from J, leaving 13 bases between. The CDR3 extends over 14 amino acids. In DNA, the CDR3 is TGTGCCTGGAGTTCCGGGACCTACCCCTACGAGCAGTACTTC. Translated, it gives CAWSSGTYPYEQYF.

This clone was observed a single time. This rearrangement joins TRBV9 to TRBJ2-1; possibly TRBD2 for D (6 bases). The length of the CDR3 is 16 residues. Germline-derived CDR1 and CDR2 are SGDLS and YYNGEE. The V and J ends lost 4 bases and 2 bases respectively, with 16 bases between them. CDR3 sequence reads: CASSNERASTYNEQFF. CDR3 DNA: TGTGCCAGCAGCAACGAGCGGGCCTCAACCTACAATGAGCAGTTCTTC.

This chain connects TRBV9 to TRBJ2-5, with D possibly matching TRBD2 (6 bases). Trimming removed 0 bases at V and 4 bases at J, with 10 bases between. Germline assignment: CDR1 SGDLS and CDR2 YYNGEE. There are 14 residues in the CDR3. The CDR3 sequence is CASSVVGGAETQYF. The DNA for the CDR3 is TGTGCCAGCAGCGTAGTGGGGGGTGCAGAGACCCAGTACTTC. The variable domain in full, with the rest retrieved from reference TRBV9 and TRBJ2-5, is DSGVTQTPKHLITATGQRVTLRCSPRSGDLSVYWYQQSLDQGLQFLIQYYNGEERAKGNILERFSAQQFPDLHSELNLSSLELGDSALYFCASSVVGGAETQYFGPGTRLLVL.

The rearrangement uses TRBV28 and TRBJ1-2; D perhaps matches TRBD1 (5 bases). The CDR3 spans 16 residues. Trimming stripped 5 bases from V and 0 bases from J, with 16 bases between. The germline V gene has CDR1 MDHEN and CDR2 SYDVKM. As DNA, the CDR3 is TGTGCCAGCAGTGTAAGACAGTTGGAGACTAACTATGGCTACACCTTC. Protein: CASSVRQLETNYGYTF.

This chain links TRBV14 with TRBJ2-7; 11 bases agree with TRBD1. Trimming removed 1 base from V and 3 bases from J; junction bases left unmatched: 2. The CDR3 length is 15 residues. The germline V gene has CDR1 SGHDN and CDR2 FVKESK. The CDR3 sequence: CASSQGTGGHYEQYF. As DNA, the CDR3 is TGTGCCAGCAGCCAAGGGACAGGGGGCCACTACGAGCAGTACTTC.

The chain has TRBV27 and TRBJ2-5, with D perhaps TRBD2 (6 bases). The CDR3 has 16 amino acids. Germline lookup yields CDR1 MNHEY and CDR2 SMNVEV (reference sequence). V was clipped by 6 bases and J by 0 bases, with 17 bases between them. The CDR3 region has the DNA TGTGCCAGCAGCCCTTTGGGGCGGGACTACCAAGAGACCCAGTACTTC. It encodes CASSPLGRDYQETQYF.

Concerning this clone: Other DNA sequences from this sample encode an identical CDR3 as well. This chain connects TRBV7-6 to TRBJ2-3, with unresolved D. Trimming removed 0 bases from V and 2 bases from J, with 6 bases in between. CDR1 is SGHVS and CDR2 is FNYEAQ in the germline V gene. The CDR3 runs 14 residues. DNA for the CDR3: TGTGCCAGCAGCTTAGCGGGTTACACAGATACGCAGTATTTT. Amino acid sequence: CASSLAGYTDTQYF.

The gene calls are TRBV28 and TRBJ2-7; 7 nucleotides agree with TRBD2. This CDR3 comprises 14 residues. V lost 6 bases, J lost 8 bases, and 13 bases stayed unmatched. Germline CDR1 reads MDHEN; CDR2 reads SYDVKM. The CDR3, as DNA: TGTGCCAGCAGAGGGGAGGGACGGATTTATCAGCAGTACTTC. Translation: CASRGEGRIYQQYF. The variable domain in full, completed from reference TRBV28 and TRBJ2-7, reads DVKVTQSSRYLVKRTGEKVFLECVQDMDHENMFWYRQDPGLGLRLIYFSYDVKMKEKGDIPEGYSVSREKKERFSLILESASTNQTSMYLCASRGEGRIYQQYFGPGTRLTVT.

This sequence joins TRBV7-9 and TRBJ2-7; no reliable D call. This CDR3 spans 11 amino acids. V was pared by 5 bases and J by 7 bases, with 9 bases between. Germline CDR1 reads SEHNR; CDR2 reads FQNEAQ (reference sequence). The CDR3 loop is CASSDNFEQYF. CDR3 coding DNA: TGTGCCAGCAGCGACAACTTTGAGCAGTACTTC.

V is TRBV27 and J is TRBJ2-2; D unclear. CDR3 size: 14 residues. Germline loops: CDR1 MNHEY, CDR2 SMNVEV (reference sequence). V shed 2 bases and J shed 0 bases, with 4 bases lying between them. CDR3 region: CASSLQTNTGELFF. CDR3 nucleotides: TGTGCCAGCAGTTTACAGACGAACACCGGGGAGCTGTTTTTT.

Note on this clone: The same CDR3 can be traced to other DNA sequences in this sample. V usage is TRBV7-9 and J usage is TRBJ2-3; no definite D call. Germline CDR1 is SEHNR and CDR2 is FQNEAQ (reference sequence). The CDR3 totals 13 residues. The germline V and J ends were trimmed by 1 base and 1 base, with 3 bases remaining between them. CDR3 nucleotides: TGTGCCAGCAGCTTAGTGGGCACAGATACGCAGTATTTT. Encoded protein: CASSLVGTDTQYF.